This section outlines one T cell receptor (beta chain) sequence together with its context. The antigen remains unidentified. Stated time point: newly diagnosed GD, antithyroid drugs for less than 3 months. The authors made the TCR library using RNA they extracted from PBMCs. This CDR3 is 16 amino acids long. Germline V gene data show CDR1 as LNHDA and CDR2 as SQIVND (reference sequence). J was trimmed by 2 bases and V by 0 bases; bases with no gene match: 6. The source of the sample is a study of regulatory T cells in long-lasting Graves disease. Study-wide results and limits: Persistent patients shared more public clonotypes (2,741) than new patients (more than 900).

Investigators prepared the TCR beta libraries by applying iRepertoire HTBI primers and Arm-PCR of CDR3 regions. From the multiplex PCR reads, TCRdb called clonotypes with MiXCR, one entry per CDR3 protein. Of about 560,000 distinct CDR3 sequences detected, 15% to 20% appear once; the ten largest clones hold approximately 12%. These data also featured in a second study, about T cells in Graves' hyperthyroidism and ophthalmopathy. From that second work: These patients, aged 18 to 65, had recently diagnosed hyperthyroidism lasting under 2 months.

The clonotype comes from a man aged 18 to 30 with Graves disease. The sequenced sample was peripheral blood mononuclear cells (PBMCs), obtained at new diagnosis, from a patient treated with antithyroid drugs. The chain recombines TRBV19 with TRBJ1-2; the match to TRBD1 covers 7 bases. CDR3 nucleotides: TGTGCCAGTAGTATAGACGGAACAGGGGAAAACTATGGCTACACCTTC. It codes for CASSIDGTGENYGYTF.